Shown below are 11 T cell receptor beta chains from a single sample sequenced in a study of CD8 T cells in ankylosing spondylitis. Whole-study results and caveats: Typical of ankylosing spondylitis blood, it appeared, was a TCR beta motif of several highly homologous variants.

MiXCR, run by TCRdb on the 5' RACE reads, gives a single entry per CDR3 protein. The data hold about 800,000 distinct CDR3 sequences, with over 9.5% observed a single time. These receptors' targets are unknown. The specimen sequenced was blood, either unsorted or a sorted T cell fraction (not recorded which). All receptors derive from a male donor with ankylosing spondylitis.

This clonotype was observed a handful of times. The chain uses TRBV18 and TRBJ1-1; no clear D. Germline-derived CDR1 and CDR2 are KGHSH and LQKENI. The ends were cut back, 3 bases at V and 3 bases at J, with 14 bases in the middle. This CDR3 spans 15 amino acids. In DNA form, the CDR3 reads TGTGCCAGCTCACCCCCGAACGGCCTGGACACTGAAGCTTTCTTT. Translated: CASSPPNGLDTEAFF.

This clonotype was recorded a few times. The chain couples TRBV9 to TRBJ2-2; D remains ambiguous. V gave up 3 bases and J gave up 2 bases, with 5 bases separating them. The V gene's germline CDR1 is SGDLS and CDR2 YYNGEE. There are 13 residues in the CDR3. Here the CDR3 DNA reads TGTGCCAGCAGCGCCCAAAACACCGGGGAGCTGTTTTTT. Translated, it gives CASSAQNTGELFF.

V gene TRBV5-1 combines with J gene TRBJ1-2; no clear D gene. Per germline, CDR1 SGHRS and CDR2 YFSETQ. The CDR3 spans 13 residues. Trimming cost V 4 bases and J 0 bases, with 7 bases left between them. CDR3 coding DNA: TGCGCCAGCAGCACTCAGGCTAACTATGGCTACACCTTC. It is translated as CASSTQANYGYTF.

The rearrangement uses TRBV5-1 and TRBJ1-1, with D unclear. V gave up 1 base and J gave up 0 bases, with 16 bases separating them. This CDR3 spans 17 amino acids. Germline V gene lookup returns CDR1 SGHRS and CDR2 YFSETQ. CDR3 sequence reads: CASSLTDLRTMNTEAFF. CDR3 DNA: TGCGCCAGCAGCTTGACCGACCTAAGAACCATGAACACTGAAGCTTTCTTT.

The V and J genes are TRBV9 and TRBJ2-1; D is unresolved. This CDR3 is 14 amino acids long. Deletions cut 4 bases from V and 6 bases from J, with 14 bases between. From germline, CDR1 is SGDLS and CDR2 YYNGEE. This CDR3 is CASSPALWSNEQFF. The CDR3 DNA follows: TGTGCCAGCAGCCCAGCCCTGTGGAGCAATGAGCAGTTCTTC.

This clonotype has more than one count but fewer than ten. The chain has TRBV20-1 and TRBJ2-5, with D perhaps TRBD2 (5 bases). CDR1 is DFQATT, CDR2 SNEGSKA, per germline (reference sequence). V gave up 3 bases and J gave up 4 bases, with 9 bases separating them. This CDR3 has 12 amino acids. The DNA of the CDR3 is TGCAGTGCTAGTCAGGCGGGAGAGACCCAGTACTTC. Translation: CSASQAGETQYF.

Ten or more counts support this clonotype. V and J are TRBV20-1 and TRBJ2-7, with D perhaps matching TRBD2 (5 bases). Deletions cut 2 bases from V and 4 bases from J, with 21 bases between. Germline V gene lookup returns CDR1 DFQATT and CDR2 SNEGSKA (reference sequence). This CDR3 region has 16 residues. Here the CDR3 reads CSARSLLRDPGYEQYF. The CDR3 DNA reads TGCAGTGCTAGAAGCCTTCTCCGGGATCCCGGTTACGAGCAGTACTTC.

This clonotype was counted many times. The genes are TRBV29-1 and TRBJ2-1, with 7 positions matching TRBD2. This CDR3 is built from 19 residues. Germline CDR1 reads SQVTM; CDR2 reads ANQGSEA. V dropped 7 bases and J dropped 0; count of bases not matched to a gene: 21. The CDR3 region has the DNA TGCAGCGCTCCATTCCGGGCGGGAGCCGTCCCGAGCTCCTACAATGAGCAGTTCTTC. This sequence encodes CSAPFRAGAVPSSYNEQFF.

A few counts support this clonotype. The rearrangement joins TRBV4-2 to TRBJ1-4; D is unclear. The CDR3 is 12 residues long. V lost 1 base, J lost 5 bases, and 2 bases lay in between. From germline, CDR1 is LGHNA and CDR2 YNFKEQ. CDR3 amino acids: CASSQANEKLFF. As DNA, the CDR3 is TGTGCCAGCAGCCAAGCCAATGAAAAACTGTTTTTT.

In this sample, this clonotype turned up a few times. The chain employs TRBV25-1 and TRBJ2-3; tentative D call: TRBD1 (6 bases). Trimming shortened V by 3 bases and J by 0 bases, and 10 bases separated the two germline ends. Germline-derived CDR1 and CDR2 are MGHDK and SYGVNS. This CDR3 has 15 residues. The CDR3 sequence is CASSEGTLSTDTQYF. As DNA, the CDR3 is TGTGCCAGCAGTGAGGGGACACTGAGCACAGATACGCAGTATTTT.

The V call is TRBV5-4, the J call TRBJ2-1; 8 positions match TRBD2. Germline V gene sequence: CDR1 SGHNT, CDR2 YYREEE (reference sequence). V gave up 5 bases and J gave up 0 bases; unmatched junction bases: 4. The CDR3 is made up of 15 amino acids. The CDR3 here is CASRTSEGSYNEQFF. Written as DNA, the CDR3 is TGTGCCAGCAGGACTAGCGAGGGCTCCTACAATGAGCAGTTCTTC. Looking up the rest from reference TRBV5-4 and TRBJ2-1 gives the full variable domain: ETGVTQSPTHLIKTRGQQVTLRCSSQSGHNTVSWYQQALGQGPQFIFQYYREEENGRGNFPPRFSGLQFPNYSSELNVNALELDDSALYLCASRTSEGSYNEQFFGPGTRLTVL.